What follows are 28 T cell receptor beta chains derived from one specimen sequenced in a study of OX40 agonist ivuxolimab in advanced cancers. Library prep was done by the immunoSEQ multiplex PCR assay. TCRdb carries this immuneACCESS record with in-frame sequences only. Its versions omit some clonotypes, under half of them owing to an unresolved V gene in the studies checked, with the rest unexplained. The sample data list 95,000 to 150,000 clones, and approximately 92% of these were observed just once. Around 0.55% of the sample rests with the top ten. This material consisted of CD4+ or CD8+ T cells sorted from blood, taken in a trial of the OX40 agonist ivuxolimab. These receptors all come from an adult with an advanced solid tumor such as melanoma, head and neck, liver or kidney cancer.

The V and J genes are TRBV4-3 and TRBJ1-2, with D possibly matching TRBD1 (6 bases). CDR1 LGHNA and CDR2 YSLEER come from the germline V gene. Trimming pared 4 bases from V and 4 bases from J, leaving 13 bases between. The CDR3 length is 14 residues. The CDR3, as DNA: TGCGCCAGCAGCCGCGACAGGCAGAGCTATGGCTACACCTTC. Protein: CASSRDRQSYGYTF.

V usage is TRBV11-2 and J usage is TRBJ1-1, with D perhaps TRBD1 (5 bases). The CDR3 length is 15 residues. Germline loops: CDR1 SGHAT, CDR2 FQNNGV. Trimming left V 7 bases short and J 2 bases short, with 17 bases between. CDR3 sequence (DNA): TGTGCCAGCAACCTCCAGGGCGGCATTAACACTGAAGCTTTCTTT. Translating gives CASNLQGGINTEAFF.

This chain connects TRBV6-5 to TRBJ1-1; possible D gene TRBD1, 6 bases. This CDR3 comprises 14 residues. Trimming shortened V by 7 bases and J by 1 base, and 13 bases separated the two germline ends. In germline, CDR1 is MNHEY, CDR2 SVGAGI. CDR3 DNA sequence: TGTGCCAGCAAAAAGAGGGGGTCGAACACTGAAGCTTTCTTT. Translation gives CASKKRGSNTEAFF.

The chain recombines TRBV5-6 with TRBJ2-7; D uncertain. V lost 0 bases and J 11 bases, leaving 12 bases between the germline ends. Germline assignment: CDR1 SGHDT and CDR2 YYEEEE. This CDR3 has 12 amino acids. CDR3 nucleotides: TGTGCCAGCAGCTTGGGACCGCAAAAGGAGTACTTC. Translating gives CASSLGPQKEYF. The full variable domain, completed using reference TRBV5-6 and TRBJ2-7, is DAGVTQSPTHLIKTRGQQVTLRCSPKSGHDTVSWYQQALGQGPQFIFQYYEEEERQRGNFPDRFSGHQFPNYSSELNVNALLLGDSALYLCASSLGPQKEYFGPGTRLTVT.

The J gene is TRBJ1-5, the V gene TRBV29-1, with D maybe TRBD1 (5 bases). The germline V gene encodes CDR1 SQVTM and CDR2 ANQGSEA. This CDR3 is 14 amino acids long. The ends were cut back, 4 bases at V and 5 bases at J, with 15 bases in the middle. The CDR3 is CSVAGGSRDQPQHF. CDR3 sequence (DNA): TGCAGCGTTGCGGGGGGGTCCCGGGATCAGCCCCAGCATTTT.

This clone has more than one count but fewer than ten. The chain joins TRBV11-2 to TRBJ2-1; 13 bases are shared with TRBD2. J was trimmed by 7 bases and V by 3 bases; bases with no gene match: 6. There are 16 residues in the CDR3. CDR1 is SGHAT, CDR2 FQNNGV, per germline. The CDR3 spells CASSFSLAGGMNEQFF. CDR3 bases: TGTGCCAGCAGCTTCTCACTAGCGGGGGGGATGAATGAGCAGTTCTTC.

The chain links TRBV9 to TRBJ2-3; D possibly corresponds to TRBD2 (6 bases). Germline CDR1 SGDLS, CDR2 YYNGEE. V was pared by 3 bases and J by 0 bases, with 11 bases between. The CDR3 is 15 amino acids. CDR3: CASSAGTRSTDTQYF. In DNA, the CDR3 is TGTGCCAGCAGCGCCGGGACTCGTAGCACAGATACGCAGTATTTT. Full variable domain (rest looked up from reference TRBV9 and TRBJ2-3): DSGVTQTPKHLITATGQRVTLRCSPRSGDLSVYWYQQSLDQGLQFLIQYYNGEERAKGNILERFSAQQFPDLHSELNLSSLELGDSALYFCASSAGTRSTDTQYFGPGTRLTVL.

This clone was found once. The CDR3 bases are TGTGCCAGTAGTATGGGACTTAACACCGGGGAGCTGTTTTTT. Protein sequence: CASSMGLNTGELFF. The chain carries TRBV19 and TRBJ2-2; D is perhaps TRBD2 (6 bases). The CDR3 has 14 residues. Trimming shortened V by 3 bases and J by 2 bases, and 7 bases separated the two germline ends. Germline assignment: CDR1 LNHDA and CDR2 SQIVND (reference sequence).

The rearrangement uses TRBV6-4 and TRBJ1-6; no definite D call. The CDR3 consists of 17 residues. V lost 6 bases and J lost 6, with 21 bases in between. CDR1 is MRHNA and CDR2 is SNTAGT in the germline V gene. For the CDR3, the DNA is TGTGCCAGCAGCCCTGCTGGACTTCCGCGGGGTAATTCACCCCTCCACTTT. Amino acid sequence: CASSPAGLPRGNSPLHF.

The chain uses TRBV15 and TRBJ2-5, with 9 bases lining up with TRBD1. Germline V gene data show CDR1 as LNHNV and CDR2 as YYDKDF (reference sequence). V lost 1 base, J lost 4 bases, and 4 bases stayed unmatched. This CDR3 contains 15 residues. CDR3 DNA: TGTGCCACCAGCAGAGTTGGGACAGGGACAGAGACCCAGTACTTC. It codes for CATSRVGTGTETQYF.

This chain joins TRBV14 and TRBJ2-1; 8 positions match TRBD2. Trimming removed 7 bases from V and 4 bases from J; junction bases left unmatched: 9. CDR1 is SGHDN, CDR2 FVKESK, per germline. This CDR3 is built from 15 residues. CDR3 sequence (DNA): TGTGCCAGCACCGACGGGGGGGCCCCTTACAATGAGCAGTTCTTC. Translation gives CASTDGGAPYNEQFF.

The chain is built from TRBV5-4 and TRBJ1-4; perhaps TRBD1 as D (5 bases). There are 14 residues in the CDR3. Trimming cost V 4 bases and J 6 bases, with 13 bases left between them. CDR1 is SGHNT and CDR2 is YYREEE in the germline V gene (reference sequence). The CDR3 nucleotides read TGTGCCAGCAGCCTGGGGCAGGAGGATGAAAAACTGTTTTTT. Translated, it gives CASSLGQEDEKLFF.

V usage is TRBV19 and J usage is TRBJ2-3; D unclear. V lost 5 bases and J 2 bases, leaving 5 bases between the germline ends. This CDR3 is 12 amino acids long. CDR1 and CDR2 (germline): LNHDA, SQIVND (reference sequence). Here the CDR3 DNA reads TGTGCCAGTAGTTACAACACAGATACGCAGTATTTT. This gives the protein CASSYNTDTQYF. The entire variable domain, with the rest obtained from reference TRBV19 and TRBJ2-3, is as follows: DGGITQSPKYLFRKEGQNVTLSCEQNLNHDAMYWYRQDPGQGLRLIYYSQIVNDFQKGDIAEGYSVSREKKESFPLTVTSAQKNPTAFYLCASSYNTDTQYFGPGTRLTVL.

This sequence joins TRBV7-9 and TRBJ2-5; 14 bases line up with TRBD2. Looked up from germline, CDR1 is SEHNR and CDR2 is FQNEAQ (reference sequence). J lost 2 bases, V lost 5 bases, and 4 bases had no gene match. CDR3 size: 16 residues. The CDR3 DNA reads as TGTGCCAGCAGCCTCCGACTAGCGGGGGGGCAAGAGACCCAGTACTTC. This gives the protein CASSLRLAGGQETQYF.

The rearrangement uses TRBV5-1 and TRBJ1-6; 9 nucleotides agree with TRBD1. The CDR3 has 14 amino acids. The V and J ends lost 4 bases and 7 bases, in that order; junction bases with no gene match: 3. Germline loops: CDR1 SGHRS, CDR2 YFSETQ. CDR3 nucleotides: TGCGCCAGCAGCCCCGGGACAGGGAATTCACCCCTCCACTTT. This encodes CASSPGTGNSPLHF.

The rearrangement joins TRBV28 to TRBJ2-1, with 14 bases that match TRBD2. This CDR3 comprises 15 residues. The germline gives CDR1 MDHEN, CDR2 SYDVKM. V shed 2 bases, J shed 8 bases, and the junction held 2 bases outside the gene matches. CDR3 region: CASSLPGLAGDEQFF. The CDR3, as DNA: TGTGCCAGCAGTTTACCGGGACTAGCGGGGGATGAGCAGTTCTTC.

This chain's CDR3 is CASAQGSSPETQYF. In DNA form, the CDR3 reads TGTGCCAGCGCACAGGGGTCGTCCCCAGAGACCCAGTACTTC. The V call is TRBV2, the J call TRBJ2-5; 7 nucleotides agree with TRBD1. Germline values: CDR1 SNHLY, CDR2 FYNNEI. Trimming at V came to 8 bases and at J to 4 bases, leaving 10 bases not matched to a gene. CDR3 length: 14 residues.

The chain uses TRBV19 and TRBJ2-1, with D perhaps matching TRBD1 or TRBD2 (5 bases each). Germline CDR1 and CDR2: LNHDA and SQIVND (reference sequence). The CDR3 totals 15 residues. Trimming cost V 8 bases and J 5 bases, with 19 bases left between them. CDR3 residues: CASGRPGPSHNEQFF. The DNA of the CDR3 is TGTGCCAGTGGCCGCCCGGGACCTAGTCACAATGAGCAGTTCTTC.

This chain connects TRBV15 to TRBJ2-7; 9 bases agree with TRBD1. With 5 bases clipped from V and 0 bases from J, the junction kept 2 bases outside the gene matches. The CDR3 loop spans 14 amino acids. CDR1 and CDR2 from the germline V gene are LNHNV and YYDKDF (reference sequence). DNA for the CDR3: TGTGCCACCAGCGGACAGGGGAGCTCCTACGAGCAGTACTTC. Its translation: CATSGQGSSYEQYF. The variable domain in full, with the rest retrieved from reference TRBV15 and TRBJ2-7, is DAMVIQNPRYQVTQFGKPVTLSCSQTLNHNVMYWYQQKSSQAPKLLFHYYDKDFNNEADTPDNFQSRRPNTSFCFLDIRSPGLGDTAMYLCATSGQGSSYEQYFGPGTRLTVT.

This rearrangement joins TRBV23-1 to TRBJ1-1; no firm D call. TRBV23-1 counts as an open reading frame of uncertain function. The CDR3 has 10 residues. V was trimmed by 5 bases and J by 10 bases, leaving 8 bases between them. The CDR3 is CASSFPPAFF. The CDR3 DNA sequence: TGCGCCAGCAGTTTTCCCCCAGCTTTCTTT.

V is TRBV5-1 and J is TRBJ1-6; 7 bases are shared with TRBD1. The CDR3 has 15 residues. Germline-derived CDR1 and CDR2 are SGHRS and YFSETQ. J lost 7 bases, V lost 6 bases, and 10 bases had no gene match. The CDR3 loop reads CASTDRQGRNSPLHF. Written as DNA, the CDR3 is TGCGCCAGCACCGACCGACAGGGAAGAAATTCACCCCTCCACTTT.

This chain joins TRBV5-6 and TRBJ2-7; D not resolved. Trimming left V 4 bases short and J 0 bases short, with 14 bases between. The CDR3 sequence is 15 residues long. Per germline, CDR1 SGHDT and CDR2 YYEEEE. The CDR3 loop reads CASSLPLETSYEQYF. The CDR3 coding sequence is TGTGCCAGCAGCCTCCCTTTGGAGACCTCCTACGAGCAGTACTTC.

The V and J genes are TRBV7-2 and TRBJ2-7, with D unclear. The CDR3 has 15 residues. The ends were cut back, 6 bases at V and 10 bases at J, with 25 bases in the middle. The germline V gene has CDR1 SGHTA and CDR2 FQGNSA. The CDR3 loop is CASSQNMRSSSPQYF. The DNA for the CDR3 is TGTGCCAGCAGTCAAAATATGAGGAGTTCATCACCTCAGTACTTC.

V usage is TRBV21-1 and J usage is TRBJ1-2. TRBV21-1 corresponds to a pseudogene. There are 13 residues in the CDR3. The CDR3 spells CASTIRGKNGYTF. The CDR3 DNA reads TGTGCCAGCACGATACGCGGGAAGAATGGCTACACCTTC.

This clone has a handful of counts. The CDR3 nucleotides read TGTGCCAGCTCACCGGGGCAGGGGATGCCCCAGTACTTC. This encodes CASSPGQGMPQYF. This chain links TRBV18 with TRBJ2-7, with a possible D match to TRBD1 (6 bases). Deletions cut 3 bases from V and 10 bases from J, with 16 bases between. The CDR3 is made up of 13 amino acids. CDR1 KGHSH and CDR2 LQKENI come from the germline V gene.

The chain combines TRBV7-9 with TRBJ1-2; D is unclear. CDR3 size: 13 residues. With 0 bases removed from V and 2 bases from J, the gap between germline ends came to 4 bases. Germline values: CDR1 SEHNR, CDR2 FQNEAQ (reference sequence). The CDR3 DNA reads TGTGCCAGCAGCTTAGCCCTGAACTATGGCTACACCTTC. Translated: CASSLALNYGYTF.

This chain joins TRBV6-1 and TRBJ2-5; 9 positions agree with TRBD1. V dropped 3 bases and J dropped 1; count of bases not matched to a gene: 3. The germline gives CDR1 MNHNS, CDR2 SASEGT. The CDR3 is 15 amino acids. The CDR3 here is CASSDATGGQETQYF. CDR3 DNA sequence: TGTGCCAGCAGTGACGCGACAGGGGGCCAAGAGACCCAGTACTTC.

This clone appeared a few times. J is TRBJ1-1 and V is TRBV7-2; no reliable D call. This CDR3 is 11 amino acids long. Between the trimmed V and J ends, which lost 3 bases and 11 bases, there was a span of 10 bases. Germline V lookup: CDR1 SGHTA, CDR2 FQGNSA. The CDR3 loop is CASSFPPGAFF. In nucleotides, the CDR3 is TGTGCCAGCAGCTTCCCACCGGGGGCTTTCTTT.